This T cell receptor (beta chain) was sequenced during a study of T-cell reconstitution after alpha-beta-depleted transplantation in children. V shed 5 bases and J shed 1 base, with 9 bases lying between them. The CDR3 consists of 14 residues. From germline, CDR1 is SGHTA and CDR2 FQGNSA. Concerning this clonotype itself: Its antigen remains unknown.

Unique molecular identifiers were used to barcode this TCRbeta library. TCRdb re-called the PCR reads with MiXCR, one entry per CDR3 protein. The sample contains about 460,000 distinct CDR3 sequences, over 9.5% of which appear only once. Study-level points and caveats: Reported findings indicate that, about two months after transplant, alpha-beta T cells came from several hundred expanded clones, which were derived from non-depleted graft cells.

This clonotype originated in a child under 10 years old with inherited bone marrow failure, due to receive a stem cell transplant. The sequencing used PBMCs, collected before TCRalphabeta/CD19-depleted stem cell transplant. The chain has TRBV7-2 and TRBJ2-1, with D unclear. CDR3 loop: CASSDSFSYNEQFF. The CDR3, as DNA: TGTGCCAGCAGCGATTCCTTTTCCTACAATGAGCAGTTCTTC.